This T cell receptor beta chain was documented in a study of OX40 agonist ivuxolimab in advanced cancers. Study information: The diagnoses of dose-escalation patients were hepatocellular carcinoma, melanoma, renal cell or head and neck cancer. Patients achieving partial responses numbered three: one hepatocellular carcinoma case and two cutaneous melanoma cases. Checkpoint inhibitors had been given previously to about 38% of patients.

The junction had 12 bases not matched to a gene; V was cut back by 4 bases and J by 3 bases. CDR3 length: 17 residues. CDR1 is SGDLS, CDR2 YYNGEE, per germline. TCRdb's table, derived via immunoSEQ multiplex PCR, lists solely in-frame clones and lacks some. The sample consists of under 25,000 clones, about four fifths of them appearing once. Study results and limitations: Relative to CD4+, CD8+ T cells held more expanded clones on average.

Comments on this clone: The antigen is unknown.

The rearrangement joins TRBV9 to TRBJ1-4; 7 positions match TRBD1. The sample here was CD4+ or CD8+ T cells sorted from blood, taken in a trial of the OX40 agonist ivuxolimab. The sequence came from an adult with an advanced solid tumor such as melanoma, head and neck, liver or kidney cancer. CDR3 residues: CASSTWDSETPNEKLFF. In nucleotides, the CDR3 is TGTGCCAGCAGCACCTGGGACAGCGAGACCCCTAATGAAAAACTGTTTTTT.